The present T cell receptor beta chain was sequenced within a study of T cell responses to AZD1222 COVID-19 vaccine. Overall study findings and caveats: A mostly white British donor set with more females was recruited, and clonal diversity was possibly underestimated.

Remarks on this clone: Its cognate antigen is unknown.

V shed 3 bases, J shed 2 bases, and the junction held 3 bases outside the gene matches. This CDR3 is 14 amino acids long. Germline assignment: CDR1 GTSNPN and CDR2 SVGIG (reference sequence). Method: immunoSEQ multiplex PCR; TCRdb's copy keeps in-frame clones and lacks some. The repertoire holds 130,000 or so clones, with about 89% as singletons. The receptor comes from an adult in good health. Sequenced here: peripheral blood, sampled on day 0 of MenACWY control vaccination. The V gene is TRBV30, the J gene TRBJ1-5; 8 nucleotides agree with TRBD1. The CDR3 region is CAWSPGQGNQPQHF. The CDR3, as DNA: TGTGCCTGGAGCCCGGGACAGGGCAATCAGCCCCAGCATTTT. The whole variable domain, filled in from reference TRBV30 and TRBJ1-5, reads SQTIHQWPATLVQPVGSPLSLECTVEGTSNPNLYWYRQAAGRGLQLLFYSVGIGQISSEVPQNLSASRPQDRQFILSSKKLLLSDSGFYLCAWSPGQGNQPQHFGDGTRLSIL.